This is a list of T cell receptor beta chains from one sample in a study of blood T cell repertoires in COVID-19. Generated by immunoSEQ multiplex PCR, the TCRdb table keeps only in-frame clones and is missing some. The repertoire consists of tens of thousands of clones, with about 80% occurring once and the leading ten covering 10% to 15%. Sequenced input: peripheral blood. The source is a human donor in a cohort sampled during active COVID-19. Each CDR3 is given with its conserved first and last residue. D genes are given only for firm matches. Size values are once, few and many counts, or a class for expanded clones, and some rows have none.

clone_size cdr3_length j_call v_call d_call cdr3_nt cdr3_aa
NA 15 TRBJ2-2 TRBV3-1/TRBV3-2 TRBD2 TGTGCCAGCAGCCAAAGCGGGGGGTACACCGGGGAGCTGTTTTTT CASSQSGGYTGELFF
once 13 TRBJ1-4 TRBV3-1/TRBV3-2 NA TGTGCCAGCAGCCAATACTCTAATGAAAAACTGTTTTTT CASSQYSNEKLFF
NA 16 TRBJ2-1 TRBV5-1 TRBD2 TGCGCCAGCAGCCCTTTAGCGGGAGTAGCTTACAATGAGCAGTTCTTC CASSPLAGVAYNEQFF
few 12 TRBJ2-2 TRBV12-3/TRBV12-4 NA TGTGCCAGCAGTTTTTCTCCCGGGGAGCTGTTTTTT CASSFSPGELFF
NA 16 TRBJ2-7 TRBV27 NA TGTGCCAGCAGCCAACACGACAGCATTAGCTCCTACGAGCAGTACTTC CASSQHDSISSYEQYF
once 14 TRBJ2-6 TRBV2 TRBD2 TGTGCCAGCAGACAGCGGGGGAAAGCCAACGTCCTGACTTTC CASRQRGKANVLTF
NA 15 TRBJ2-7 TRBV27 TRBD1 TGTGCCAGCAGTTTGATCGGGACAGGTTACTACGAGCAGTACTTC CASSLIGTGYYEQYF
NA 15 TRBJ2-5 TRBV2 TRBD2 TGTGCCAGCATAGTAGCGGGGGGTTCACAAGAGACCCAGTACTTC CASIVAGGSQETQYF
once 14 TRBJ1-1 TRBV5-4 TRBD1 TGTGCCAGCAGCTTTAACGGGGACAGGGGTGAAGCTTTCTTT CASSFNGDRGEAFF
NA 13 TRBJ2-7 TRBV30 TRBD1 TGTGCCTGGAGTGTACAGGGGGCATACGAGCAGTACTTC CAWSVQGAYEQYF
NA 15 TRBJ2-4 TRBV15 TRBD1 TGTGCCACCAGCGACCCGGGACAGGGATTAAACATTCAGTACTTC CATSDPGQGLNIQYF
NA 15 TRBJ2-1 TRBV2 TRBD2 TGTGCCAGCAGTGAGACGGGAGGCTCCTACAATGAGCAGTTCTTC CASSETGGSYNEQFF
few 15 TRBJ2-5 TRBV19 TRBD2 TGTGCCAGTAGTGCCGGGACTAGCGGGACAGAGACCCAGTACTTC CASSAGTSGTETQYF
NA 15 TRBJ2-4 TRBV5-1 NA TGCGCCAGCAGCCCGACCGGGGAGAGAACGAACATTCAGTACTTC CASSPTGERTNIQYF
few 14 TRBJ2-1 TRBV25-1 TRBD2 TGTGCCAGCAGTGATACGACTAGCGTAAATGAGCAGTTCTTC CASSDTTSVNEQFF
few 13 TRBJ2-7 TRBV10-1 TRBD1 TGCGCCAGCAGCAGGACAGGGGGCTACGAGCAGTACTTC CASSRTGGYEQYF
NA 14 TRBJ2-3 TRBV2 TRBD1 TGTGCCAGCAGGGCTAACAGGGGAACAGATACGCAGTATTTT CASRANRGTDTQYF
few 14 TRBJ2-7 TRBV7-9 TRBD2 TGTGCCAGCAGCCTCCGGGGGGGGCCCGACGAGCAGTACTTC CASSLRGGPDEQYF
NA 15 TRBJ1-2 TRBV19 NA TGTGCCAGTAGCATGGTGACAGGCGGAAACTATGGCTACACCTTC CASSMVTGGNYGYTF
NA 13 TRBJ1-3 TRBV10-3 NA TGTGCCATCAGCGGGGGTCCTGGAAACACCATATATTTT CAISGGPGNTIYF
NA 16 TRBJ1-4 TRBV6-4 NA TGTGCCAGCATTGACAAAAATCGGGGTCGAAATGAAAAACTGTTTTTT CASIDKNRGRNEKLFF
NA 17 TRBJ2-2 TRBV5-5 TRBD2 TGTGCCAGCAGCTTGACCAGCGGGAGTTCGGACACCGGGGAGCTGTTTTTT CASSLTSGSSDTGELFF
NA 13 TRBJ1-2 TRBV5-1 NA TGCGCCAGCAGTCTGGGGGCGAACTATGGCTACACCTTC CASSLGANYGYTF
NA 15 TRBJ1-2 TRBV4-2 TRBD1 TGTGCCAGCAGCCAAGTATTAGACAGGGGCCATGGCTACACCTTC CASSQVLDRGHGYTF
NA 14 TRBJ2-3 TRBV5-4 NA TGTGCCAGCAGCTTGGGAACACGCACAGATACGCAGTATTTT CASSLGTRTDTQYF
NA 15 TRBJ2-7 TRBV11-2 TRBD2 TGTGCCAGCAGCTTAGGACTAGCGGGAGCCTACGAGCAGTACTTC CASSLGLAGAYEQYF
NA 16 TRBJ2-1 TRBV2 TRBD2 TGTGCCAGCAGACTAGCGGGAGGGCCTTCCTACAATGAGCAGTTCTTC CASRLAGGPSYNEQFF
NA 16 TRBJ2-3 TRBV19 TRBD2 TGTGCCAGTAGTATTGGGAGGGACGGATTCACAGATACGCAGTATTTT CASSIGRDGFTDTQYF
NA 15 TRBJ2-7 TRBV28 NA TGTGCCAGCAGTTCTTTGGAGGACTATTTCTACGAGCAGTACTTC CASSSLEDYFYEQYF
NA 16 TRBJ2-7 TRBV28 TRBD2 TGTGCCAGCAGTTATGATAGCGGGGGCCTGGGGTACGAGCAGTACTTC CASSYDSGGLGYEQYF
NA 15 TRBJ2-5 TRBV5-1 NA TGCGCCAGCAGCTTGGGTTGGGACACCCAAGAGACCCAGTACTTC CASSLGWDTQETQYF
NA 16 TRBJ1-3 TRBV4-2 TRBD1 TGTGCCAGCAGCCAGAACAGGGGAATTTCTGGAAACACCATATATTTT CASSQNRGISGNTIYF
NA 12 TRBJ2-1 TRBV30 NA TGTGCCTGGAGCCCCGGCCGGGATGAGCAGTTCTTC CAWSPGRDEQFF
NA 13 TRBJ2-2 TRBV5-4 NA TGTGCCAGCAGTACAGGTGAAAACGGGGAGCTGTTTTTT CASSTGENGELFF
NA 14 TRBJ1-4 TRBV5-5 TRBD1 TGTGCCAGCAGCTTGGGACAGGGTTGGGAAAAACTGTTTTTT CASSLGQGWEKLFF
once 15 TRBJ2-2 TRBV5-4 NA TGTGCCAGCAGCTTATATACAGCAAACACCGGGGAGCTGTTTTTT CASSLYTANTGELFF
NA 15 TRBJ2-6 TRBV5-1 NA TGCGCCAGCAGGCCAGGGGTAGCTGGGGCCAACGTCCTGACTTTC CASRPGVAGANVLTF
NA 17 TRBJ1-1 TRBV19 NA TGTGCCAGTAGTATAGACCCATCGTCCCACTCGAACACTGAAGCTTTCTTT CASSIDPSSHSNTEAFF
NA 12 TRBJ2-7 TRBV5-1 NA TGCGCCAGCAGCTTTACTGGTTACGAGCAGTACTTC CASSFTGYEQYF
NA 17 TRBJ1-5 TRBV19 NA TGTGCCAGTATTCAGGGCGGGGCGACCGTTATTAGGCAGCCCCAGCATTTT CASIQGGATVIRQPQHF
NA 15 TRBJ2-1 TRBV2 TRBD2 TGTGCCAGCAGCGTGACTAGCGGGTCGGGAAATGAGCAGTTCTTC CASSVTSGSGNEQFF
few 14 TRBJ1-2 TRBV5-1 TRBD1 TGCGCCAGCAGCCCAGGGACAGGGGGACGGGGCTACACCTTC CASSPGTGGRGYTF
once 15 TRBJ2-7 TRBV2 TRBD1 TGTGCCAGCAACGCGGACAGGGGTTTTTCATACGAGCAGTACTTC CASNADRGFSYEQYF
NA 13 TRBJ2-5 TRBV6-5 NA TGTGCCAGCAGCCGCGGATATCAAGAGACCCAGTACTTC CASSRGYQETQYF